This passage covers 27 T cell receptor beta chains from one sample sequenced in a study of Ad26.COV2.S vaccination and SARS-CoV-2 variants. Assay: immunoSEQ multiplex PCR; the TCRdb copy retains only in-frame clones and omits some. The data contain around 300,000 clones, roughly nine tenths of them singletons. Documented treatment: roughly 19 received Ad26.COV2.S at low or high dose, single or two shots; roughly five received placebo; per-sample allocation not given. Day 63 following the first vaccine or placebo injection was when the samples were taken. The sample in question was peripheral blood, obtained in a trial of Ad26.COV2.S vaccine versus placebo. All receptors come from a person between 18 and 65 years old who received the Ad26.COV2.S COVID-19 vaccine or a placebo.

This rearrangement joins TRBV4-1 to TRBJ1-2; 11 positions match TRBD1. Germline-derived CDR1 and CDR2 are MGHRA and YSYEKL. V lost 3 bases and J lost 4; bases outside the gene matches: 4. The CDR3 totals 15 residues. CDR3 in amino acids: CASSHEGQGGYGYTF. The CDR3 coding sequence is TGCGCCAGCAGCCATGAGGGACAGGGGGGCTATGGCTACACCTTC.

V usage is TRBV3-1 (or the pseudogene TRBV3-2) and J usage is TRBJ1-2, with unresolved D. This CDR3 is 10 amino acids long. CDR1 is LGHDT, CDR2 YNNKEL, per germline (reference sequence). V dropped 5 bases and J dropped 14 bases, with 12 bases sitting between them. In DNA, the CDR3 is TGTGCCAGCAGCGGTGGAGTATGGACCTTC. Translated, it gives CASSGGVWTF.

The genes are TRBV29-1 and TRBJ1-1; 7 bases line up with TRBD1. The ends lost 6 bases at V and 2 bases at J; junction bases unmatched: 6. Germline V gene data show CDR1 as SQVTM and CDR2 as ANQGSEA. This CDR3 has 13 amino acids. The CDR3: CSVIQGTNTEAFF. In nucleotides, the CDR3 is TGCAGCGTAATACAGGGGACTAACACTGAAGCTTTCTTT.

V and J are TRBV10-3 and TRBJ2-5; D might be TRBD2 (5 bases). CDR1 ENHRY and CDR2 SYGVKD come from the germline V gene. Trimming pared 4 bases from V and 4 bases from J, leaving 16 bases between. This CDR3 has 15 amino acids. CDR3 sequence: CAISVYPREGETQYF. The CDR3 DNA sequence: TGTGCCATCAGTGTGTACCCCCGGGAAGGAGAGACCCAGTACTTC.

This clone was counted a few times. CDR3 DNA sequence: TGTGCCAGCAGTTACTCACACAGTGATCAGCCCCAGCATTTT. Protein sequence: CASSYSHSDQPQHF. This chain links TRBV6-6 with TRBJ1-5; D gene ambiguous. Germline V gene data show CDR1 as MNHNY and CDR2 as SVGAGI (reference sequence). This CDR3 region has 14 residues. Trimming cost V 0 bases and J 5 bases, with 8 bases left between them.

The chain couples TRBV4-3 to TRBJ1-1; D might be TRBD1 (6 bases). Germline lookup yields CDR1 LGHNA and CDR2 YSLEER. The CDR3 runs 15 residues. V lost 2 bases to trimming and J lost 2 bases, with 12 bases between them. This CDR3 reads CASSQTRGLNTEAFF. CDR3 nucleotides: TGCGCCAGCAGCCAAACCAGGGGCCTAAACACTGAAGCTTTCTTT.

The V and J genes are TRBV13 and TRBJ1-1; 8 bases line up with TRBD1. Germline V gives CDR1 PRHDT, CDR2 FYEKMQ (reference sequence). The CDR3 runs to 15 residues. With 5 bases clipped from V and 3 bases from J, the junction kept 8 bases outside the gene matches. CDR3 in amino acids: CASSRQMTGDTEAFF. The CDR3 region has the DNA TGTGCCAGCAGCCGTCAAATGACAGGGGACACTGAAGCTTTCTTT.

The gene calls are TRBV11-1 and TRBJ2-5; D is perhaps TRBD1 or TRBD2 (6 bases each). The CDR3 consists of 14 residues. The germline gives CDR1 SGHAT, CDR2 FQDESV (reference sequence). Deletions cut 3 bases from V and 5 bases from J, with 13 bases between. The CDR3 DNA is TGTGCCAGCAGCTTCTGGGGGGCGCGGGAGACCCAGTACTTC. This sequence encodes CASSFWGARETQYF.

The CDR3 region is CSVEGGAVGTDTQYF. The DNA for the CDR3 is TGCAGCGTTGAGGGTGGGGCAGTGGGCACAGATACGCAGTATTTT. The J gene is TRBJ2-3, the V gene TRBV29-1; possibly TRBD1 for D (5 bases). Trimming pared 3 bases from V and 1 base from J, leaving 14 bases between. This CDR3 is built from 15 residues. Germline assignment: CDR1 SQVTM and CDR2 ANQGSEA.

A few counts support this clone. The gene calls are TRBV25-1 and TRBJ1-2, with D unresolved. The germline V gene has CDR1 MGHDK and CDR2 SYGVNS. Trimming took off 3 bases at V and 7 bases at J, with 9 bases between the two ends. The CDR3 is made up of 12 amino acids. The CDR3 region is CASSESLLGYTF. CDR3 in DNA: TGTGCCAGCAGTGAGTCCCTTCTTGGCTACACCTTC.

The rearrangement joins TRBV2 to TRBJ1-2, with 9 bases that match TRBD1. Per the germline V gene, CDR1 is SNHLY and CDR2 is FYNNEI. This CDR3 spans 14 amino acids. V lost 2 bases to trimming and J lost 8 bases; unmatched junction nucleotides: 6. The CDR3 DNA sequence: TGTGCCAGCAGTGAACTTAACAGGGGGCAAGGCTACACCTTC. This sequence encodes CASSELNRGQGYTF.

The V and J genes are TRBV7-3 and TRBJ2-5; the match to TRBD2 covers 9 bases. Trimming cost V 4 bases and J 2 bases; bases outside gene matches: 2. CDR3 length: 14 amino acids. Germline CDR1 is SGHTA and CDR2 is FQGTGA. CDR3 in DNA: TGTGCCAGCAGCTCTAGCGGGACTCAAGAGACCCAGTACTTC. It codes for CASSSSGTQETQYF.

V is TRBV5-5 and J is TRBJ1-3; D is unclear. The germline V and J ends were trimmed by 2 bases and 4 bases, with 16 bases remaining between them. Germline CDR1 and CDR2: SGHKS and YYEKEE (reference sequence). The CDR3 is made up of 16 amino acids. CDR3 DNA: TGTGCCAGCAGCTTTATTACTACGGAGTCGGGAAACACCATATATTTT. Protein sequence: CASSFITTESGNTIYF.

The DNA for the CDR3 is TGTGCCATCAGCGGACTAGCGGGAAACGTGGGCACAGATACGCAGTATTTT. As protein: CAISGLAGNVGTDTQYF. The J gene is TRBJ2-3, the V gene TRBV10-3; 12 positions agree with TRBD2. The V and J ends lost 6 bases and 1 base, in that order; junction bases with no gene match: 8. The CDR3 length is 17 residues. CDR1 is ENHRY and CDR2 is SYGVKD in the germline V gene.

For the CDR3, the DNA is TGTGCCAGCAGCCAAGATCTTGGCGGGGGGGCAACAGATACGCAGTATTTT. Protein sequence: CASSQDLGGGATDTQYF. V gene TRBV14 combines with J gene TRBJ2-3; 9 bases line up with TRBD2. The CDR3 is 17 residues long. J lost 3 bases, V lost 0 bases, and 7 bases had no gene match. Per the germline V gene, CDR1 is SGHDN and CDR2 is FVKESK.

The V and J genes are TRBV10-3 and TRBJ1-1, with a tentative D call TRBD1 (5 bases). Germline V lookup: CDR1 ENHRY, CDR2 SYGVKD. The V gene lost 0 bases and the J gene lost 0 bases, with 20 bases spanning the gap. The CDR3 has 19 amino acids. The CDR3 sequence is CAISESIVVIEGLNTEAFF. The CDR3 nucleotides read TGTGCCATCAGTGAGTCTATAGTAGTAATTGAGGGACTGAACACTGAAGCTTTCTTT.

The gene calls are TRBV7-9 and TRBJ2-7; D unresolved. The CDR3 spans 13 residues. Deletions cut 3 bases from V and 4 bases from J, with 10 bases between. Germline V gene data show CDR1 as SEHNR and CDR2 as FQNEAQ (reference sequence). CDR3 amino acids: CASSLNNQYEQYF. DNA of the CDR3: TGTGCCAGCAGCTTGAATAACCAGTACGAGCAGTACTTC.

The gene calls are TRBV7-2 and TRBJ1-6, with a tentative D call TRBD1 (5 bases). Trimming took off 5 bases at V and 7 bases at J, with 15 bases between the two ends. Germline V gene lookup returns CDR1 SGHTA and CDR2 FQGNSA. The CDR3 extends over 15 amino acids. The CDR3 region is CASSPQGASNSPLHF. CDR3 DNA: TGTGCCAGCAGCCCCCAAGGGGCCAGCAATTCACCCCTCCACTTT.

The V gene is TRBV9, the J gene TRBJ1-1, with D perhaps TRBD1 (5 bases). The CDR3 sequence is 14 residues long. Trimming removed 4 bases at V and 5 bases at J, with 15 bases between. Germline lookup yields CDR1 SGDLS and CDR2 YYNGEE. CDR3 sequence (DNA): TGTGCCAGCAGCTCCCCGGGGGGAGGAACTGAAGCTTTCTTT. Residues: CASSSPGGGTEAFF.

The chain employs TRBV11-3 and TRBJ2-7; D may be TRBD2 (7 bases). Germline loops: CDR1 SGHNT, CDR2 YENEEA. V was shortened by 4 bases and J by 2 bases, with 18 bases between the two germline ends. The CDR3 runs to 16 residues. The CDR3 sequence is CASSSHEGGTAYEQYF. In DNA form, the CDR3 reads TGTGCCAGCAGCTCACACGAGGGGGGGACGGCCTACGAGCAGTACTTC.

This chain joins TRBV28 and TRBJ1-2, with a possible D match to TRBD1 (5 bases). This CDR3 is built from 17 residues. V was clipped by 2 bases and J by 0 bases, with 16 bases between them. Germline V gene sequence: CDR1 MDHEN, CDR2 SYDVKM. This CDR3 is CASSLPPRQNTNYGYTF. The CDR3, as DNA: TGTGCCAGCAGTTTACCCCCACGACAGAATACTAACTATGGCTACACCTTC.

This clone has only one observation. The chain recombines TRBV29-1 with TRBJ2-5; 7 nucleotides align to TRBD1. With 8 bases clipped from V and 9 bases from J, the junction kept 15 bases outside the gene matches. CDR1 and CDR2 from the germline V gene are SQVTM and ANQGSEA. CDR3 length equals 13 residues. Here the CDR3 DNA reads TGCAGCACCCAGGACAGGACGGGTAGCGCCCAGTACTTC. Translated: CSTQDRTGSAQYF.

The DNA of the CDR3 is TGCGCCACCTCGCCAGGCTATGGCTACACCTTC. It codes for CATSPGYGYTF. This chain links TRBV10-2 with TRBJ1-2, with D unresolved. Germline-derived CDR1 and CDR2 are WSHSY and SAAADI. The CDR3 totals 11 residues. With 10 bases removed from V and 4 bases from J, the gap between germline ends came to 10 bases.

This clone has only a few counts. The chain couples TRBV5-6 to TRBJ1-2; D perhaps matches TRBD1 (5 bases). CDR1 and CDR2 from the germline V gene are SGHDT and YYEEEE. Trimming removed 0 bases from V and 3 bases from J, with 9 bases in between. This CDR3 has 14 amino acids. The CDR3 loop reads CASSLEGVDYGYTF. As DNA, the CDR3 is TGTGCCAGCAGCTTGGAAGGGGTTGACTATGGCTACACCTTC.

This clone has just a few counts. V gene TRBV7-9 combines with J gene TRBJ1-6, with D perhaps matching TRBD1 (5 bases). Trimming cost V 5 bases and J 6 bases, with 11 bases left between them. Per the germline V gene, CDR1 is SEHNR and CDR2 is FQNEAQ (reference sequence). The CDR3 length is 14 residues. CDR3 sequence reads: CASSTGQGNSPLHF. The CDR3 DNA is TGTGCCAGCAGCACCGGGCAGGGTAATTCACCCCTCCACTTT.

The J gene is TRBJ2-7, the V gene TRBV10-3; maybe TRBD1 (6 bases). V lost 3 bases, J lost 2 bases, and 11 bases lay in between. This CDR3 has 14 residues. Looked up from germline, CDR1 is ENHRY and CDR2 is SYGVKD. The CDR3: CAISDTQGPYEQYF. Written as DNA, the CDR3 is TGTGCCATCAGTGACACTCAGGGGCCCTACGAGCAGTACTTC.

The J gene is TRBJ1-5, the V gene TRBV18; a possible D gene is TRBD1 (5 bases). The V end lost 2 bases, the J end lost 7 bases, and 18 bases lay between the germline ends. This CDR3 has 16 amino acids. Looked up from germline, CDR1 is KGHSH and CDR2 is LQKENI. CDR3 bases: TGTGCCAGCTCACCAGGTTTCAAGGGGTCGGTGCAGCCCCAGCATTTT. Residues: CASSPGFKGSVQPQHF. Looking up the rest from reference TRBV18 and TRBJ1-5 gives the full variable domain: NAGVMQNPRHLVRRRGQEARLRCSPMKGHSHVYWYRQLPEEGLKFMVYLQKENIIDESGMPKERFSAEFPKEGPSILRIQQVVRGDSAAYFCASSPGFKGSVQPQHFGDGTRLSIL.